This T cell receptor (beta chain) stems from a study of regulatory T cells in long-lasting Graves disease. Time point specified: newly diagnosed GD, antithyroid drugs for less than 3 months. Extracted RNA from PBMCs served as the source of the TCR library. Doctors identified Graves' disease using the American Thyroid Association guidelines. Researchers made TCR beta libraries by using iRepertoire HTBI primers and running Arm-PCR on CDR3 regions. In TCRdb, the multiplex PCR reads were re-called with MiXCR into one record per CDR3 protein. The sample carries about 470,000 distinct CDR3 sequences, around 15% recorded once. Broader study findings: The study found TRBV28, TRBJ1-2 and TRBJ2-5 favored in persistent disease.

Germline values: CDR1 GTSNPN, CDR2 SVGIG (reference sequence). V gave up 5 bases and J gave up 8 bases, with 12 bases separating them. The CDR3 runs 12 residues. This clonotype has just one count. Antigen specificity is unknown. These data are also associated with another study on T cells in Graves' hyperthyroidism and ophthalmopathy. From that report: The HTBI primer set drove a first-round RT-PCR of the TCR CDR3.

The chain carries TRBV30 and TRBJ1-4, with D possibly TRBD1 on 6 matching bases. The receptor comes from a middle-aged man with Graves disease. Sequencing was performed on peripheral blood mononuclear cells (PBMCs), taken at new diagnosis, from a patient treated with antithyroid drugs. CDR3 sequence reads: CAWASGGEKLFF. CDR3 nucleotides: TGTGCCTGGGCCTCGGGGGGCGAAAAACTGTTTTTT.